The 22 T cell receptor beta chains below were found in one sample sequenced in a study of blood T cell repertoires in COVID-19. Sequenced by immunoSEQ multiplex PCR; TCRdb stores in-frame clones only, minus some. The repertoire has 90,000 or so clones, approximately 91% of them found once; the top ten carry more than 4.5%. The sample consisted of peripheral blood. Receptors originate from a man aged 55 to 70 with COVID-19, enrolled during active disease.

The CDR3 DNA reads TGTGCCAGCTCACCATTTGGGGAGGGAGAGACCCAGTACTTC. Amino acid sequence: CASSPFGEGETQYF. V and J are TRBV18 and TRBJ2-5, with 7 positions matching TRBD2. This CDR3 is 14 amino acids long. The germline CDR1 and CDR2 sequences are KGHSH and LQKENI. The V and J ends lost 2 bases and 4 bases, in that order; junction bases with no gene match: 4.

The CDR3 reads CAWSTGQGATGELFF. The CDR3 DNA is TGTGCCTGGAGTACGGGACAGGGGGCTACCGGGGAGCTGTTTTTT. The chain uses TRBV30 and TRBJ2-2; 12 bases are shared with TRBD1. The length of the CDR3 is 15 residues. Germline CDR1 and CDR2: GTSNPN and SVGIG (reference sequence). V shed 2 bases and J 5 bases; nucleotides not matched to a gene: 3.

The V gene is TRBV12-3 or TRBV12-4, the J gene TRBJ1-5; D possibly corresponds to TRBD1 (6 bases). V was cut by 3 bases and J by 14 bases, with 14 bases left in between. The CDR3 spans 12 residues. CDR3 in amino acids: CASSFGNDRKHF. In DNA form, the CDR3 reads TGTGCCAGCAGTTTCGGAAACGACAGGAAGCATTTT.

The chain combines TRBV12-5 with TRBJ2-7; D is unclear. Germline values: CDR1 LGHNT, CDR2 FRNRAP. V was trimmed by 1 base and J by 3 bases, leaving 7 bases between them. This CDR3 has 13 amino acids. The CDR3 coding sequence is TGTGCTAGTGGTTTGGATTTAAACTACGAGCAGTACTTC. This sequence encodes CASGLDLNYEQYF.

The V call is TRBV11-2, the J call TRBJ2-7, with a weak D call TRBD2 (5 bases). Trimming took 5 bases from V and 4 from J, leaving 12 bases between them. The CDR3 is 13 residues long. The germline gives CDR1 SGHAT, CDR2 FQNNGV. The CDR3 DNA is TGTGCCAGCAGCCCCTCTGAGGGATACGAGCAGTACTTC. Residues: CASSPSEGYEQYF. The complete variable domain, with remaining parts taken from reference TRBV11-2 and TRBJ2-7, reads EAGVAQSPRYKIIEKRQSVAFWCNPISGHATLYWYQQILGQGPKLLIQFQNNGVVDDSQLPKDRFSAERLKGVDSTLKIQPAKLEDSAVYLCASSPSEGYEQYFGPGTRLTVT.

This rearrangement joins TRBV2 to TRBJ2-7; the D gene is possibly TRBD2 (6 bases). With 2 bases removed from V and 3 bases from J, the gap between germline ends came to 8 bases. The CDR3 runs to 13 residues. Germline CDR1 and CDR2: SNHLY and FYNNEI. CDR3 loop: CASSERRGYEQYF. DNA of the CDR3: TGTGCCAGCAGTGAAAGGAGGGGCTACGAGCAGTACTTC.

V gene TRBV4-3 combines with J gene TRBJ2-1; a weak D match, TRBD2 (5 bases). Germline-derived CDR1 and CDR2 are LGHNA and YSLEER. The CDR3 has 14 amino acids. V lost 3 bases, J lost 9 bases, and 15 bases lay in between. The CDR3 here is CASSQGSFLAEQFF. CDR3 nucleotide sequence: TGCGCCAGCAGCCAGGGGAGTTTCTTGGCTGAGCAGTTCTTC.

Written as DNA, the CDR3 is TGTGCCAGCAGCATAGCGGTCGAGCAGTTCTTC. Amino acid sequence: CASSIAVEQFF. The V call is TRBV2, the J call TRBJ2-1, with a tentative D call TRBD2 (6 bases). CDR3 length equals 11 residues. Germline assignment: CDR1 SNHLY and CDR2 FYNNEI. V was clipped by 6 bases and J by 10 bases, with 10 bases between them.

CDR3 residues: CASSFTGWDSYEQYF. In DNA, the CDR3 is TGTGCCAGCAGTTTCACAGGGTGGGATTCGTACGAGCAGTACTTC. J is TRBJ2-7 and V is TRBV6-2 or TRBV6-3; tentative D call: TRBD1 (6 bases). This CDR3 is 15 amino acids long. Trimming removed 4 bases from V and 4 bases from J, with 17 bases in between. CDR1 MNHEY and CDR2 SVGEGT come from the germline V gene.

V and J are TRBV29-1 and TRBJ2-7, with 7 bases fitting TRBD1. V shed 3 bases, J shed 2 bases, and the junction held 4 bases outside the gene matches. Germline lookup yields CDR1 SQVTM and CDR2 ANQGSEA. The CDR3 totals 13 residues. The CDR3 is CSVEGQGAYEQYF. The CDR3 DNA follows: TGCAGCGTTGAGGGCCAGGGGGCCTACGAGCAGTACTTC.

The rearrangement joins TRBV10-2 to TRBJ1-3; weak D call: TRBD1 (5 bases). The V and J ends lost 3 bases and 0 bases respectively, with 9 bases between them. The CDR3 is 15 amino acids. Germline assignment: CDR1 WSHSY and CDR2 SAAADI. CDR3 loop: CASSDTGASGNTIYF. The CDR3 nucleotides are TGCGCCAGCAGTGACACAGGTGCCTCTGGAAACACCATATATTTT.

In its sample, this clone was seen once. The chain employs TRBV28 and TRBJ1-2, with 10 bases aligning to TRBD1. Germline trimming cut 6 bases from V and 8 bases from J; bases unmatched to any gene: 18. CDR3 length: 17 amino acids. Germline-derived CDR1 and CDR2 are MDHEN and SYDVKM. CDR3 sequence: CASSRGGQGVSMGGYTF. In DNA form, the CDR3 reads TGTGCCAGCAGCCGCGGAGGACAGGGGGTATCAATGGGAGGCTACACCTTC.

The gene calls are TRBV15 and TRBJ2-5; tentative D call: TRBD2 (5 bases). The CDR3 covers 12 residues. The germline gives CDR1 LNHNV, CDR2 YYDKDF (reference sequence). Between the trimmed V and J ends, which lost 4 bases and 3 bases, there was a span of 6 bases. CDR3 loop: CATSTGEETQYF. In DNA form, the CDR3 reads TGTGCCACCAGCACCGGGGAAGAGACCCAGTACTTC.

This clone was counted once. The genes are TRBV10-2 and TRBJ1-3; D gene ambiguous. With 3 bases removed from V and 0 bases from J, the gap between germline ends came to 6 bases. From germline, CDR1 is WSHSY and CDR2 SAAADI. This CDR3 is 14 amino acids long. The CDR3 DNA is TGCGCCAGCAGTGATGGCCTCTCTGGAAACACCATATATTTT. Its protein product is CASSDGLSGNTIYF.

Written as DNA, the CDR3 is TGTGCCAGCAGTTTACGGGGTAGAGAGACCCAGTACTTC. Encoded protein: CASSLRGRETQYF. The gene calls are TRBV27 and TRBJ2-5; possible D gene TRBD2, 5 bases. Trimming removed 2 bases from V and 4 bases from J, with 8 bases in between. Per the germline V gene, CDR1 is MNHEY and CDR2 is SMNVEV (reference sequence). This CDR3 spans 13 amino acids.

The chain has TRBV6-4 and TRBJ1-3, with unresolved D. Germline-derived CDR1 and CDR2 are MRHNA and SNTAGT. Trimming shortened V by 8 bases and J by 0 bases, and 26 bases separated the two germline ends. The CDR3 covers 19 residues. CDR3 sequence: CASQEREPITRDSGNTIYF. CDR3 coding DNA: TGTGCCAGCCAAGAACGGGAACCGATTACCCGGGACTCTGGAAACACCATATATTTT.

This rearrangement joins TRBV29-1 to TRBJ1-2; 9 bases are a match to TRBD1. Germline CDR1 SQVTM, CDR2 ANQGSEA. V lost 0 bases, J lost 5 bases, and 4 bases stayed unmatched. This CDR3 spans 14 amino acids. The CDR3: CSVEDPGQGYGYTF. The CDR3, as DNA: TGCAGCGTTGAAGATCCGGGACAGGGTTATGGCTACACCTTC.

V gene TRBV4-3 combines with J gene TRBJ2-5, with TRBD2 as a possible D gene (6 bases). The CDR3 sequence is 16 residues long. Per the germline V gene, CDR1 is LGHNA and CDR2 is YSLEER. V was shortened by 0 bases and J by 4 bases, with 15 bases between the two germline ends. The CDR3 coding sequence is TGCGCCAGCAGCCAAGATAGTTGGCAGGGAGGAGAGACCCAGTACTTC. Protein: CASSQDSWQGGETQYF.

The chain is built from TRBV2 and TRBJ2-7, with 8 bases aligning to TRBD2. The germline CDR1 and CDR2 sequences are SNHLY and FYNNEI. The V segment lost 3 bases and the J segment 6 bases; nucleotides outside the gene matches: 4. The CDR3 loop spans 13 amino acids. The CDR3: CASSEPGGGEQYF. The DNA of the CDR3 is TGTGCCAGCAGTGAGCCGGGGGGGGGCGAGCAGTACTTC.

As concerns this clone: A junction boundary mismatches the germline segment, possibly from a read error. The genes are TRBV11-3 and TRBJ1-3, with D unresolved. The CDR3 contains 14 residues. CDR1 and CDR2 (germline): SGHNT, YENEEA. CDR3 loop: CASSIDNSGNTIYF. The DNA for the CDR3 is TGTGCCAGCAGCATAGACAACTCTGGAAACACCATATATTTT.

CDR3 in amino acids: CASSAMTGPNQPQHF. The CDR3 coding sequence is TGTGCCAGCAGTGCAATGACAGGTCCGAATCAGCCCCAGCATTTT. The chain is built from TRBV2 and TRBJ1-5; possibly TRBD1 for D (6 bases). The CDR3 consists of 15 residues. Germline CDR1 and CDR2: SNHLY and FYNNEI. V was shortened by 4 bases and J by 4 bases, with 14 bases between the two germline ends. Together with reference TRBV2 and TRBJ1-5, the CDR3 gives the full variable domain: EPEVTQTPSHQVTQMGQEVILRCVPISNHLYFYWYRQILGQKVEFLVSFYNNEISEKSEIFDDQFSVERPDGSNFTLKIRSTKLEDSAMYFCASSAMTGPNQPQHFGDGTRLSIL.

The chain uses TRBV6-1 and TRBJ2-1; no reliable D call. Trimming removed 2 bases from V and 10 bases from J, with 18 bases in between. The CDR3 is made up of 15 amino acids. Germline lookup yields CDR1 MNHNS and CDR2 SASEGT. The CDR3 loop reads CASSELSSKSGEQFF. As DNA, the CDR3 is TGTGCCAGCAGTGAATTAAGCTCAAAATCCGGGGAGCAGTTCTTC.